Sequencing of this T cell receptor (beta chain) was carried out in a study of blood T cells in healthy people across ages. Findings of the study overall: Conclusively comparing naive with antigen-experienced cells was impossible with unsorted PBMCs.

Remarks on this clonotype: Its specificity is not known.

This CDR3 has 15 residues. Germline loops: CDR1 DFQATT, CDR2 SNEGSKA (reference sequence). V lost 6 bases to trimming and J lost 7 bases; unmatched junction nucleotides: 12. Then a second PCR, running about 6 to 12 cycles, was carried out with a sample-barcoded 5' primer and a J-beta primer mix. All samples gave at least 2.5 million CDR3-containing paired-end reads. MiXCR was run by TCRdb on the 5' RACE reads, yielding one entry per CDR3 protein. The table has roughly 1.4 million distinct CDR3 sequences, around 55% seen once. The gene calls are TRBV20-1 and TRBJ1-6; TRBD1 agrees at 7 bases. The origin of this receptor is a man aged 18 to 35 in good health. Material for sequencing was blood. CDR3 in DNA: TGCAGTGCCCGGCCAGCGACAGGGAACAATTCACCCCTCCACTTT. It codes for CSARPATGNNSPLHF.